Listed below are T cell receptor beta chains from one sample, sequenced in a study of post-analysis software for immune sequencing data. MiXCR was run by TCRdb on the PCR reads, yielding one entry per CDR3 protein. The data show 600,000 to 750,000 distinct CDR3 sequences, 59% seen once. The source material was blood. These receptors originate from a girl aged 2 to 9 with multiple sclerosis. The conserved cysteine and the conserved F or W are not part of the CDR3 here.

j_call,v_call,cdr3_aa
TRBJ1-1,TRBV18,ASSPPRGALNTEVF
TRBJ2-1,TRBV12-3/TRBV12-4,ASRLTSGIYNEQF
TRBJ2-3,TRBV20-1,SARKTSGRTDTQY
TRBJ1-5,TRBV20-1,SARAPEGNQPQH
TRBJ1-2,TRBV20-1,SARDFGVGYT
TRBJ2-5,TRBV29-1,SVERTNHQETQY
TRBJ1-6,TRBV18,ASSQGQPWINSPLH
TRBJ1-1,TRBV7-9,ASSLDARNTEAF
TRBJ2-7,TRBV29-1,SARTSEYNEQY
TRBJ1-5,TRBV7-2,ASSPVNVGGAQPQH
TRBJ1-2,TRBV12-3/TRBV12-4,ASSVYPGPSYQGYT
TRBJ1-2,TRBV5-1,ASSLADGISYGYT
TRBJ1-1,TRBV27,ANSPGTGWNTEAF
TRBJ2-7,TRBV6-1,ASSEEHDDLVYTSSYEQY
TRBJ2-5,TRBV7-6,ASSPTWRAGGPETQY
TRBJ2-1,TRBV9,ASSVGPVENNEQF
TRBJ2-1,TRBV29-1,SVGHNEQF
TRBJ2-6,TRBV29-1,SVPTRSLGQTATGANVLT
TRBJ2-5,TRBV5-1,ASSMLTGTPTDQY
TRBJ2-1,TRBV4-3,ASSQDRGAYFNEQF
TRBJ2-5,TRBV7-2,ASSLVAPKETQY
TRBJ2-5,TRBV12-3/TRBV12-4,ASSWTSGTQETQY
TRBJ1-5,TRBV10-3,AISELISNQPQH
TRBJ2-1,TRBV24-1,ATSEASGSSYNEQF
TRBJ1-5,TRBV6-2/TRBV6-3,ASRQGNQPQH
TRBJ2-7,TRBV11-2,ASSSRQGILYEQY
TRBJ2-6,TRBV3-1,ASSRTDRVSGANVLT
TRBJ2-1,TRBV2,ASSELGRGLIYNEQF
TRBJ2-3,TRBV13,ASSPRTGDTQY
TRBJ1-5,TRBV20-1,SARTPGNLQPQH
TRBJ1-1,TRBV5-1,ASSFLGSRDTEAF
TRBJ2-7,TRBV5-6,ASSFQPGLAGVYEQY
TRBJ2-3,TRBV29-1,SVSPGQRTDTQY
TRBJ2-1,TRBV2,ASSEGGAGGISSYNEQF
TRBJ2-7,TRBV20-1,SARPGLAGGMGDTQY
TRBJ2-5,TRBV25-1,ASSGRTSGEQETQY
TRBJ1-1,TRBV30,AWNLAGGTEAF
TRBJ2-1,TRBV6-1,ASSDETGLSYNEQF
TRBJ2-7,TRBV10-3,AISVGVVREQY
-,TRBV20-1,SARQLADYEQY
TRBJ2-1,TRBV12-3/TRBV12-4,ASSGVLSSYNEQF
TRBJ2-7,TRBV27,ASSPIGARSSYEQY
TRBJ1-6,TRBV6-1,ASITRGFGDSPLH
TRBJ1-1,TRBV29-1,SVGETANTEAF
TRBJ1-6,TRBV6-2/TRBV6-3,ASRQGQGVNSPLH
-,TRBV5-6,ASSVLRTGNSYEQY
TRBJ2-5,TRBV19,ASSIRASGIETQY
TRBJ1-6,TRBV20-1,SASSVQGRGSYNSPLH
TRBJ2-1,TRBV12-5,ASESPPYNEQF
TRBJ2-3,TRBV12-3/TRBV12-4,ASSLGQGAGDTQY
TRBJ2-3,TRBV9,ASSVGGGATDTQY
TRBJ2-5,TRBV6-5,ASSAPGGMETQY
-,TRBV20-1,SARHSDSYNEQY
TRBJ2-3,TRBV20-1,SARDSRATDTQY